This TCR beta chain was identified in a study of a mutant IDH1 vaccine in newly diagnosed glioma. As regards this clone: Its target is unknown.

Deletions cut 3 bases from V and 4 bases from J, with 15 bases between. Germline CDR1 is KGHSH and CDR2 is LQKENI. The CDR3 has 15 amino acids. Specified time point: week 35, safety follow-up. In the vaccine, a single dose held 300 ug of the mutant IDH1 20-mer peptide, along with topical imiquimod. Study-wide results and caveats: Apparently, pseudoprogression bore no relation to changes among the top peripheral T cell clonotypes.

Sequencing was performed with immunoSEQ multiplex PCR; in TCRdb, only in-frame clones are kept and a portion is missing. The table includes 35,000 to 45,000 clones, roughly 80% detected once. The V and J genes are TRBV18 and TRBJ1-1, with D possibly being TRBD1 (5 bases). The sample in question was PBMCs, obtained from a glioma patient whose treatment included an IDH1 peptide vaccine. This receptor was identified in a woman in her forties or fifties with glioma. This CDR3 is CASSPGAAGFTEAFF. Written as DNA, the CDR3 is TGTGCCAGCTCACCGGGAGCGGCAGGGTTCACTGAAGCTTTCTTT.